What follows are 29 T cell receptor beta chains derived from one specimen sequenced in a study of CD8 T cells in Susac syndrome. It was with random hexamers that 0.5 to 1 ug RNA was reverse transcribed. Using its own MiXCR run on the immunoSEQ multiplex PCR reads, TCRdb lists one record per CDR3 protein. The sample holds roughly 110,000 distinct CDR3 sequences; 94% are singletons and the top ten take over 0.35%. Sample: CD8+ T cells from PBMCs. The receptors stem from a human donor with Susac syndrome.

The chain has TRBV18 and TRBJ2-3; D call uncertain. CDR3 length equals 14 residues. The germline V gene has CDR1 KGHSH and CDR2 LQKENI. Trimming took off 3 bases at V and 4 bases at J, with 11 bases between the two ends. The CDR3 DNA reads TGTGCCAGCTCACCCCCAAGGAGAGCAGATACGCAGTATTTT. Translation gives CASSPPRRADTQYF.

The CDR3 DNA reads TGTGCCAGCATGACTAACACTGAAGCTTTCTTT. Residues: CASMTNTEAFF. V gene TRBV6-2 or TRBV6-3 combines with J gene TRBJ1-1, with unresolved D. Trimming stripped 7 bases from V and 2 bases from J, with 5 bases between. The CDR3 is made up of 11 amino acids. Germline CDR1 and CDR2: MNHEY and SVGEGT.

This clonotype was found a few times. This chain joins TRBV14 and TRBJ2-3; the D is unclear. Germline values: CDR1 SGHDN, CDR2 FVKESK. CDR3 length: 13 residues. V shed 0 bases and J shed 3 bases, with 4 bases lying between them. In nucleotides, the CDR3 is TGTGCCAGCAGCCAAGATCTAACAGATACGCAGTATTTT. Protein: CASSQDLTDTQYF.

The chain carries TRBV12-3 or TRBV12-4 and TRBJ1-4; D unclear. With 3 bases removed from V and 8 bases from J, the gap between germline ends came to 10 bases. The CDR3 has 13 amino acids. The CDR3 DNA reads TGTGCCAGCAGTTTCCCGGGCTACGAAAAACTGTTTTTT. Translated, it gives CASSFPGYEKLFF.

The chain uses TRBV5-1 and TRBJ2-4, with 8 bases identical to TRBD1. There are 17 residues in the CDR3. The trim removed 4 bases at V and 0 bases at J, leaving 9 bases unmatched. CDR1 and CDR2 from the germline V gene are SGHRS and YFSETQ. CDR3 loop: CASSTGQGTGAKNIQYF. In DNA form, the CDR3 reads TGCGCCAGCAGCACCGGACAGGGAACAGGAGCCAAAAACATTCAGTACTTC.

The CDR3 coding sequence is TGTGCCAGCAGTCCAGTGGCTTCTTGGGACGAGCAGTACTTC. Translating gives CASSPVASWDEQYF. The chain employs TRBV27 and TRBJ2-7; D gene unclear. Germline V gene lookup returns CDR1 MNHEY and CDR2 SMNVEV (reference sequence). The CDR3 runs to 14 residues. Trimming cost V 5 bases and J 5 bases, with 16 bases left between them.

This chain joins TRBV5-1 and TRBJ2-3; D might be TRBD2 (6 bases). The CDR3 totals 14 residues. The V end was cut by 4 bases, the J end by 6 bases, with 15 bases between. Germline lookup yields CDR1 SGHRS and CDR2 YFSETQ. The CDR3 sequence: CASSQDGGRDTQYF. The CDR3 DNA reads as TGCGCCAGCAGCCAGGACGGGGGAAGGGATACGCAGTATTTT.

V usage is TRBV4-1 and J usage is TRBJ2-3, with D unclear. The CDR3 totals 15 residues. CDR1 and CDR2 from the germline V gene are MGHRA and YSYEKL. Trimming removed 0 bases from V and 0 bases from J, with 7 bases in between. The CDR3 DNA is TGCGCCAGCAGCCAAGACTTCCTTAGCACAGATACGCAGTATTTT. It translates to CASSQDFLSTDTQYF.

In its sample, this clonotype was seen a few times. This CDR3 reads CASSVGGGPSSYNEQFF. The CDR3 nucleotides are TGTGCCAGCAGCGTAGGTGGGGGTCCCAGCTCCTACAATGAGCAGTTCTTC. The chain has TRBV9 and TRBJ2-1; D possibly matches TRBD1 or TRBD2 (5 bases each). The germline V gene has CDR1 SGDLS and CDR2 YYNGEE. The CDR3 extends over 17 amino acids. V was pared by 0 bases and J by 0 bases, with 13 bases between.

This clonotype was detected only once. J is TRBJ1-2 and V is TRBV6-5; D may be TRBD1 (5 bases). The CDR3 has 14 residues. CDR1 and CDR2 (germline): MNHEY, SVGAGI. V lost 2 bases and J 3 bases, leaving 10 bases between the germline ends. CDR3 loop: CASSYGGGDYGYTF. The CDR3 DNA reads as TGTGCCAGCAGTTACGGGGGAGGGGACTATGGCTACACCTTC.

The rearrangement uses TRBV7-6 and TRBJ2-7, with 10 bases aligning to TRBD2. In germline, CDR1 is SGHVS, CDR2 FNYEAQ. After removal of 2 bases from V and 1 base from J, the junction contained 2 bases not matched to a gene. This CDR3 has 15 residues. CDR3 DNA sequence: TGTGCCAGCAGCTTAAGGACTAGCGGATCCTACGAGCAGTACTTC. Residues: CASSLRTSGSYEQYF.

For this clonotype: At one of its ends the junction is not consistent with the germline gene, which may arise from a read error. This chain joins TRBV13 and TRBJ2-1; a weak D match, TRBD1 (5 bases). Germline-derived CDR1 and CDR2 are PRHDT and FYEKMQ (reference sequence). The CDR3 has 12 residues. CDR3 DNA: TGTGCCAGCAGCCTAGGGGAATCGAGGCAGTTCTTC. Translating gives CASSLGESRQFF.

V and J are TRBV7-9 and TRBJ2-5, with 10 bases that match TRBD2. V lost 4 bases to trimming and J lost 1 base; unmatched junction nucleotides: 6. The CDR3 extends over 16 amino acids. The V gene's germline CDR1 is SEHNR and CDR2 FQNEAQ (reference sequence). The DNA for the CDR3 is TGTGCCAGCAGCTCTAATAGCGGGGGGTCCCAAGAGACCCAGTACTTC. Protein sequence: CASSSNSGGSQETQYF.

The V call is TRBV12-3 or TRBV12-4, the J call TRBJ2-1, with D possibly TRBD2 on 5 matching bases. Between the trimmed V and J ends, which lost 3 bases and 8 bases, there was a span of 11 bases. CDR3 size: 13 residues. The CDR3 spells CASSLGARDEQFF. The DNA of the CDR3 is TGTGCCAGCAGTTTGGGAGCTCGAGATGAGCAGTTCTTC.

This chain joins TRBV4-1 and TRBJ1-1; D uncertain. With 4 bases removed from V and 0 bases from J, the gap between germline ends came to 9 bases. Looked up from germline, CDR1 is MGHRA and CDR2 is YSYEKL. This CDR3 is built from 14 residues. CDR3 residues: CASSPAAVNTEAFF. The CDR3 DNA follows: TGCGCCAGCAGCCCCGCAGCAGTGAACACTGAAGCTTTCTTT.

V is TRBV20-1 and J is TRBJ2-3; tentative D call: TRBD1 (7 bases). The CDR3 has 15 residues. The germline CDR1 and CDR2 sequences are DFQATT and SNEGSKA (reference sequence). Trimming cost V 5 bases and J 2 bases, with 17 bases left between them. The CDR3 is CSAPGDRPDTDTQYF. The DNA for the CDR3 is TGCAGTGCTCCGGGGGACAGACCTGACACAGATACGCAGTATTTT.

This clonotype appeared once. The CDR3 sequence: CASSFGARWAFF. The CDR3 DNA sequence: TGTGCCAGCAGTTTTGGAGCCAGGTGGGCTTTCTTT. V gene TRBV12-3 or TRBV12-4 combines with J gene TRBJ1-1, with unresolved D. There are 12 residues in the CDR3. Deletions cut 3 bases from V and 11 bases from J, with 13 bases between.

The rearrangement joins TRBV20-1 to TRBJ1-1; 8 positions agree with TRBD1. CDR3 length equals 15 residues. The germline V gene encodes CDR1 DFQATT and CDR2 SNEGSKA (reference sequence). The J segment lost 4 bases and the V segment lost 3 bases, leaving 10 bases of the junction unmatched. CDR3 DNA: TGCAGTGCTAGGGACAGGGATCGTGCTGGCACTGAAGCTTTCTTT. It codes for CSARDRDRAGTEAFF.

The chain joins TRBV3-1 to TRBJ1-4; 11 bases are shared with TRBD1. CDR3 length: 18 amino acids. The junction had 9 bases not matched to a gene; V was cut back by 0 bases and J by 6 bases. CDR1 is LGHDT and CDR2 is YNNKEL in the germline V gene (reference sequence). The CDR3 loop reads CASSQDPPGTGGDEKLFF. As DNA, the CDR3 is TGTGCCAGCAGCCAAGATCCCCCTGGGACAGGGGGGGATGAAAAACTGTTTTTT. The full variable domain, rest sourced from reference TRBV3-1 and TRBJ1-4, is DTAVSQTPKYLVTQMGNDKSIKCEQNLGHDTMYWYKQDSKKFLKIMFSYNNKELIINETVPNRFSPKSPDKAHLNLHINSLELGDSAVYFCASSQDPPGTGGDEKLFFGSGTQLSVL.

This clonotype was seen only once. The V gene is TRBV11-1, the J gene TRBJ2-1, with TRBD2 matching 8 bases. Germline V gene sequence: CDR1 SGHAT, CDR2 FQDESV (reference sequence). The CDR3 is made up of 14 amino acids. V shed 3 bases, J shed 12 bases, and the junction held 10 bases outside the gene matches. CDR3 loop: CASSFGGGPYGQFF. In nucleotides, the CDR3 is TGTGCCAGCAGCTTCGGCGGGGGGCCGTACGGGCAGTTCTTC.

The V and J genes are TRBV5-1 and TRBJ2-1, with 11 positions matching TRBD1. This CDR3 region has 13 residues. With 9 bases clipped from V and 3 bases from J, the junction kept 2 bases outside the gene matches. Germline CDR1 reads SGHRS; CDR2 reads YFSETQ. The DNA of the CDR3 is TGCGCCACCGGGACAGGGGGCTACAATGAGCAGTTCTTC. Amino acids: CATGTGGYNEQFF.

The chain employs TRBV29-1 and TRBJ2-1, with 8 positions matching TRBD2. J lost 5 bases, V lost 8 bases, and 5 bases had no gene match. Germline loops: CDR1 SQVTM, CDR2 ANQGSEA. This CDR3 contains 12 residues. For the CDR3, the DNA is TGCAGCTTTCGGGGGGGGAACAATGAGCAGTTCTTC. Translation gives CSFRGGNNEQFF.

The chain links TRBV25-1 to TRBJ1-5; 9 bases fit TRBD1. There are 15 residues in the CDR3. The J segment lost 8 bases and the V segment lost 9 bases, leaving 14 bases of the junction unmatched. The germline CDR1 and CDR2 sequences are MGHDK and SYGVNS. Here the CDR3 reads CASPHRDRVVEPQHF. The CDR3 DNA is TGTGCCAGTCCACATCGGGACAGGGTGGTGGAGCCCCAGCATTTT.

CDR3 loop: CASSSSIANEQFF. The CDR3 bases are TGTGCCAGCAGCTCTAGCATTGCCAATGAGCAGTTCTTC. This chain joins TRBV7-6 and TRBJ2-1, with D possibly TRBD2 on 5 matching bases. The germline gives CDR1 SGHVS, CDR2 FNYEAQ. The CDR3 has 13 residues. V was pared by 4 bases and J by 6 bases, with 10 bases between.

The chain links TRBV12-3 or TRBV12-4 to TRBJ1-2; 9 bases agree with TRBD1. The V gene end was trimmed by 6 bases and the J gene end by 0 bases; junction bases not matched to a gene: 2. The CDR3 covers 14 residues. CDR3 residues: CASSGQGPNYGYTF. The DNA of the CDR3 is TGTGCCAGCAGCGGACAGGGGCCTAACTATGGCTACACCTTC.

CDR3 sequence reads: CASSLPPGGETQYF. The DNA of the CDR3 is TGTGCCAGCAGCTTACCCCCCGGGGGGGAGACCCAGTACTTC. V is TRBV7-9 and J is TRBJ2-5, with TRBD2 identical over 7 bases. The CDR3 loop spans 14 amino acids. With 2 bases clipped from V and 5 bases from J, the junction kept 5 bases outside the gene matches. CDR1 is SEHNR, CDR2 FQNEAQ, per germline (reference sequence).

V is TRBV9 and J is TRBJ2-2, with D unresolved. The germline CDR1 and CDR2 sequences are SGDLS and YYNGEE. The V gene lost 3 bases and the J gene lost 6 bases, with 9 bases spanning the gap. CDR3 size: 13 residues. CDR3 sequence: CASSASDPGELFF. CDR3 nucleotides: TGTGCCAGCAGCGCTAGTGATCCCGGGGAGCTGTTTTTT.

The chain links TRBV9 to TRBJ2-2; the match to TRBD2 covers 7 bases. From germline, CDR1 is SGDLS and CDR2 YYNGEE. The CDR3 is 16 amino acids. Trimming at V came to 4 bases and at J to 5 bases, leaving 11 bases not matched to a gene. As DNA, the CDR3 is TGTGCCAGCAGCCCACCAAGCGGGGCGCGTACCGGGGAGCTGTTTTTT. This codes for CASSPPSGARTGELFF.

The CDR3, as DNA: TGTGCCAGCAGCCACTCGGGGGTTGAAAACACCATATATTTT. This encodes CASSHSGVENTIYF. This chain uses TRBV9 with TRBJ1-3; the D gene is possibly TRBD1 (5 bases). The germline V and J ends were trimmed by 4 bases and 6 bases, with 14 bases remaining between them. This CDR3 is 14 amino acids long. The V gene's germline CDR1 is SGDLS and CDR2 YYNGEE.